These 24 T cell receptor beta chains share one sample of origin, sequenced in a study of blood T cell repertoires in COVID-19 (dated by TCRdb to the early 2020s). Library prep was done by the immunoSEQ multiplex PCR assay. TCRdb carries this immuneACCESS record with in-frame sequences only. Its versions omit some clonotypes, under half of them owing to an unresolved V gene in the studies checked, with the rest unexplained. The sample has tens of thousands of clones on record, roughly 90% of them singletons. The top ten clonotypes cover roughly 15% of the sample. Input material: peripheral blood. The source of these receptors is a male donor with acute or convalescent COVID-19.

The chain is built from TRBV6-5 and TRBJ1-4, with 8 bases fitting TRBD1. CDR1 and CDR2 (germline): MNHEY, SVGAGI. V gave up 6 bases and J gave up 10 bases; unmatched junction bases: 4. CDR3 length equals 12 residues. The CDR3 is CASSPTGAKLFF. CDR3 bases: TGTGCCAGCAGCCCGACAGGGGCAAAACTGTTTTTT.

The chain employs TRBV5-8 and TRBJ2-6; the D gene is possibly TRBD1 (6 bases). The germline V gene has CDR1 SGHTS and CDR2 YDEGEE. The V and J ends lost 3 bases and 4 bases respectively, with 11 bases between them. CDR3 size: 15 residues. CDR3 bases: TGTGCCAGCAGCTCCTCAGGGGCAGGGGCCAACGTCCTGACTTTC. This encodes CASSSSGAGANVLTF. Full variable domain (outside the CDR3, taken from reference TRBV5-8 and TRBJ2-6): EAGVTQSPTHLIKTRGQQATLRCSPISGHTSVYWYQQALGLGLQFLLWYDEGEERNRGNFPPRFSGRQFPNYSSELNVNALELEDSALYLCASSSSGAGANVLTFGAGSRLTVL.

This sequence joins TRBV24-1 and TRBJ2-1; 8 bases align to TRBD1. This CDR3 contains 17 residues. The germline V gene has CDR1 KGHDR and CDR2 SFDVKD. The J segment lost 1 base and the V segment lost 4 bases, leaving 8 bases of the junction unmatched. In DNA, the CDR3 is TGTGCCACCAGTGACGTTCCCAGGGGGCGTTCCTACAATGAGCAGTTCTTC. It specifies CATSDVPRGRSYNEQFF.

The V call is TRBV19, the J call TRBJ1-5; 7 positions agree with TRBD1. The ends lost 5 bases at V and 2 bases at J; junction bases unmatched: 9. The CDR3 runs to 16 residues. Germline V gene lookup returns CDR1 LNHDA and CDR2 SQIVND (reference sequence). CDR3 protein: CASSFGDRAGNQPQHF. CDR3 bases: TGTGCCAGTAGTTTCGGAGACAGGGCGGGCAATCAGCCCCAGCATTTT.

The rearrangement uses TRBV10-3 and TRBJ2-7; weak D call: TRBD1 (6 bases). The germline V and J ends were trimmed by 0 bases and 0 bases, with 9 bases remaining between them. Germline V gene data show CDR1 as ENHRY and CDR2 as SYGVKD. The CDR3 runs to 15 residues. The CDR3 nucleotides read TGTGCCATCAGTGAGTCTGGGGACAACTCCTACGAGCAGTACTTC. Residues: CAISESGDNSYEQYF.

The CDR3 is CASSSGQSLYEQYF. As DNA, the CDR3 is TGTGCCAGCAGCTCGGGACAGTCTCTTTACGAGCAGTACTTC. The chain links TRBV5-4 to TRBJ2-7; 7 nucleotides align to TRBD1. Germline assignment: CDR1 SGHNT and CDR2 YYREEE (reference sequence). V lost 3 bases and J lost 4; bases outside the gene matches: 7. This CDR3 has 14 residues. The whole variable domain, filled in from reference TRBV5-4 and TRBJ2-7, reads ETGVTQSPTHLIKTRGQQVTLRCSSQSGHNTVSWYQQALGQGPQFIFQYYREEENGRGNFPPRFSGLQFPNYSSELNVNALELDDSALYLCASSSGQSLYEQYFGPGTRLTVT.

The chain recombines TRBV6-5 with TRBJ2-7; weak D call: TRBD1 (5 bases). The V gene lost 7 bases and the J gene lost 4 bases, with 14 bases spanning the gap. Germline V CDR1 and CDR2: MNHEY, SVGAGI. The CDR3 totals 13 residues. The CDR3 DNA is TGTGCCAGCATCAGGGCAGGCCAGTACGAGCAGTACTTC. Protein product: CASIRAGQYEQYF.

The J gene is TRBJ2-5, the V gene TRBV30; D call uncertain. CDR1 is GTSNPN and CDR2 is SVGIG in the germline V gene (reference sequence). The germline V and J ends were trimmed by 4 bases and 6 bases, with 15 bases remaining between them. The CDR3 sequence is 13 residues long. The CDR3 protein is CAWTVSAGQTQYF. The CDR3 DNA follows: TGTGCCTGGACAGTTTCGGCTGGGCAGACCCAGTACTTC.

V usage is TRBV6-5 and J usage is TRBJ2-7; TRBD2 matches at 14 bases. Germline trimming cut 5 bases from V and 3 bases from J; bases unmatched to any gene: 3. This CDR3 comprises 15 residues. CDR1 and CDR2 from the germline V gene are MNHEY and SVGAGI. The CDR3 DNA is TGTGCCAGCAGTACAGGACTAGCGGGGGGCTACGAGCAGTACTTC. This translates into CASSTGLAGGYEQYF.

The chain joins TRBV7-9 to TRBJ2-5; the match to TRBD2 covers 9 bases. CDR1 and CDR2 from the germline V gene are SEHNR and FQNEAQ (reference sequence). V trimming: 3 bases; J trimming: 2 bases; junction bases outside the gene matches: 4. This CDR3 comprises 15 residues. CDR3 nucleotide sequence: TGTGCCAGCAGCTTCCTAGCGGGGCCTCAAGAGACCCAGTACTTC. It yields the protein CASSFLAGPQETQYF.

The chain couples TRBV6-4 to TRBJ2-2; D perhaps matches TRBD1 (5 bases). Trimming stripped 6 bases from V and 1 base from J, with 9 bases between. This CDR3 is 14 amino acids long. Germline CDR1 is MRHNA and CDR2 is SNTAGT. The CDR3 region is CASRSTGNTGELFF. CDR3 nucleotides: TGTGCCAGCAGATCAACAGGGAACACCGGGGAGCTGTTTTTT.

This sequence joins TRBV7-6 and TRBJ1-3, with a weak D call TRBD1 (5 bases). V was shortened by 1 base and J by 0 bases, with 13 bases between the two germline ends. The CDR3 is 17 residues long. CDR1 is SGHVS and CDR2 is FNYEAQ in the germline V gene. CDR3 region: CASSLVAGPDSGNTIYF. The CDR3 DNA is TGTGCCAGCAGCTTAGTCGCGGGACCAGACTCTGGAAACACCATATATTTT. The whole variable domain, remainder taken from reference TRBV7-6 and TRBJ1-3, is GAGVSQSPRYKVTKRGQDVALRCDPISGHVSLYWYRQALGQGPEFLTYFNYEAQQDKSGLPNDRFSAERPEGSISTLTIQRTEQRDSAMYRCASSLVAGPDSGNTIYFGEGSWLTVV.

CDR3 amino acids: CASRLQGSGANVLTF. The CDR3 coding sequence is TGTGCCAGCCGACTACAGGGGTCTGGGGCCAACGTCCTGACTTTC. The genes are TRBV6-5 and TRBJ2-6; 7 bases match TRBD1. J lost 1 base, V lost 8 bases, and 5 bases had no gene match. CDR1 and CDR2 from the germline V gene are MNHEY and SVGAGI. This CDR3 has 15 amino acids.

The chain is built from TRBV6-6 and TRBJ2-7; no firm D call. Germline-derived CDR1 and CDR2 are MNHNY and SVGAGI (reference sequence). The CDR3 is 12 amino acids. V lost 4 bases and J 6 bases, leaving 10 bases between the germline ends. CDR3 region: CASSLHTAEQYF. CDR3 DNA: TGTGCCAGCAGTTTACACACAGCCGAGCAGTACTTC.

This rearrangement joins TRBV2 to TRBJ1-5, with 8 bases fitting TRBD1. Trimming removed 4 bases from V and 0 bases from J; junction bases left unmatched: 5. The germline V gene encodes CDR1 SNHLY and CDR2 FYNNEI. The CDR3 has 16 residues. The CDR3 nucleotides are TGTGCCAGCAGTGCGCAGGGGGCATATAGCAATCAGCCCCAGCATTTT. Its translation is CASSAQGAYSNQPQHF.

The CDR3 bases are TGTGCCAGCAGCCCCATAGGAGGGACAGCTGAAGCTTTCTTT. This codes for CASSPIGGTAEAFF. V is TRBV7-9 and J is TRBJ1-1; TRBD1 matches at 7 bases. CDR3 length: 14 amino acids. V lost 5 bases to trimming and J lost 6 bases; unmatched junction nucleotides: 9. Germline V CDR1 and CDR2: SEHNR, FQNEAQ (reference sequence).

The genes are TRBV6-1 and TRBJ2-3; 12 bases agree with TRBD2. V lost 3 bases, J lost 6 bases, and 4 bases stayed unmatched. Germline CDR1 is MNHNS and CDR2 is SASEGT. The CDR3 consists of 15 residues. The CDR3 coding sequence is TGTGCCAGCAGTGAGAGACTAGCGGGGGAGGATACGCAGTATTTT. It encodes CASSERLAGEDTQYF.

The chain has TRBV29-1 and TRBJ1-1, with 11 bases that match TRBD1. This CDR3 has 13 residues. With 6 bases clipped from V and 5 bases from J, the junction kept 5 bases outside the gene matches. Germline V gene lookup returns CDR1 SQVTM and CDR2 ANQGSEA. In nucleotides, the CDR3 is TGCAGCGTCGCCGGGACAGGGGGGACTGAAGCTTTCTTT. It translates to CSVAGTGGTEAFF.

The chain has TRBV6-5 and TRBJ1-1, with 8 bases identical to TRBD1. Germline loops: CDR1 MNHEY, CDR2 SVGAGI. The V and J ends lost 6 bases and 7 bases, in that order; junction bases with no gene match: 10. This CDR3 region has 14 residues. CDR3: CASRVTGALVEAFF. The DNA of the CDR3 is TGTGCCAGCAGAGTGACAGGGGCGCTGGTTGAAGCTTTCTTT.

As DNA, the CDR3 is TGCGCCAGCAGTCAGACCGGAGACAGGGGCCACTACGAGCAGTACTTC. Amino acid sequence: CASSQTGDRGHYEQYF. The chain combines TRBV23-1 with TRBJ2-7; the match to TRBD1 covers 8 bases. TRBV23-1 is identified as an open reading frame with a role that is uncertain. V lost 3 bases to trimming and J lost 3 bases; unmatched junction nucleotides: 10. The CDR3 consists of 16 residues.

The chain recombines TRBV24-1 with TRBJ1-6; 7 bases align to TRBD1. The CDR3 spans 16 residues. V shed 7 bases and J 6 bases; nucleotides not matched to a gene: 11. In germline, CDR1 is KGHDR, CDR2 SFDVKD. The CDR3 here is CATSDEEGAANSPLHF. CDR3 bases: TGTGCCACCAGCGACGAGGAGGGGGCAGCTAATTCACCCCTCCACTTT.

This clone has only a few counts. V usage is TRBV2 and J usage is TRBJ1-2, with TRBD1 identical over 7 bases. CDR1 is SNHLY and CDR2 is FYNNEI in the germline V gene. The CDR3 runs to 13 residues. Trimming removed 5 bases from V and 6 bases from J; junction bases left unmatched: 6. The CDR3 reads CASSLGQVDGYTF. CDR3 DNA: TGTGCCAGCAGTCTCGGACAGGTTGATGGCTACACCTTC.

This clone was counted a few times. The CDR3 is CASSSPPKGGGYQETQYF. CDR3 DNA sequence: TGTGCCAGCAGCTCCCCCCCCAAGGGCGGGGGGTACCAAGAGACCCAGTACTTC. V usage is TRBV7-2 and J usage is TRBJ2-5, with TRBD2 identical over 8 bases. The CDR3 is 18 amino acids. The V segment lost 4 bases and the J segment 0 bases; nucleotides outside the gene matches: 13. The germline CDR1 and CDR2 sequences are SGHTA and FQGNSA.

V usage is TRBV5-6 and J usage is TRBJ2-7, with 7 bases aligning to TRBD2. The J segment lost 0 bases and the V segment lost 0 bases, leaving 3 bases of the junction unmatched. CDR3 size: 15 residues. Germline lookup yields CDR1 SGHDT and CDR2 YYEEEE. CDR3 coding DNA: TGTGCCAGCAGCTTGGCCGGGGGGAGCTCCTACGAGCAGTACTTC. It encodes CASSLAGGSSYEQYF. Drawing the rest from reference TRBV5-6 and TRBJ2-7, the complete variable domain is DAGVTQSPTHLIKTRGQQVTLRCSPKSGHDTVSWYQQALGQGPQFIFQYYEEEERQRGNFPDRFSGHQFPNYSSELNVNALLLGDSALYLCASSLAGGSSYEQYFGPGTRLTVT.